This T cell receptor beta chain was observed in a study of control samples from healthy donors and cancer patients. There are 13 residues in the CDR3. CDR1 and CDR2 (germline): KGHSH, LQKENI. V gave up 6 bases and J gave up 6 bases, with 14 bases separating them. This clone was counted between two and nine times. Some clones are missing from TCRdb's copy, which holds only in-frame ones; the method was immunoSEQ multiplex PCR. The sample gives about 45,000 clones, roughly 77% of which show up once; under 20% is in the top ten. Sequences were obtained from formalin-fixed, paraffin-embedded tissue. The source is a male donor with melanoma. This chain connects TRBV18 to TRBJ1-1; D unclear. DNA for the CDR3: TGTGCCAGCTCTTTGGGTTCGGGTCCTGAAGCTTTCTTT. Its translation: CASSLGSGPEAFF. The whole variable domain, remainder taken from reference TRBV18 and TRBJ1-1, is NAGVMQNPRHLVRRRGQEARLRCSPMKGHSHVYWYRQLPEEGLKFMVYLQKENIIDESGMPKERFSAEFPKEGPSILRIQQVVRGDSAAYFCASSLGSGPEAFFGQGTRLTVV.